Included here is one TCR beta chain sequence, with context. The antigen is not known. The CDR3 loop spans 14 amino acids. J lost 5 bases, V lost 3 bases, and 6 bases had no gene match. Germline values: CDR1 SGDLS, CDR2 YYNGEE. Time point defined: 4-8 weeks after completion of therapy. Patients were solid-organ transplant recipients with drug-resistant or recurrent cytomegalovirus. Sequencing used immunoSEQ multiplex PCR; TCRdb keeps in-frame clones, though not all of them. This sample has approximately 3,600 clones, with 69% found just once. This entry belongs to a study of T cell therapy after organ transplantation. Study summary: After therapy, patients were monitored for about 30 weeks. Study outcomes and limitations: Nonresponders had marked pretherapy clonal expansions and little post-therapy change. Pretherapy CD8 clonality inversely correlated with its fold change after therapy.

This chain joins TRBV9 and TRBJ1-2; TRBD1 matches 8 bases. The clonotype comes from a human patient who had received a solid organ transplant and had CMV disease. These T cells may partly come from the graft donor. The specimen comprised CD8+ T cells from blood, sampled after autologous CMV-specific T cell therapy. The CDR3 loop is CASSATDREYGYTF. The CDR3 DNA follows: TGTGCCAGCAGCGCCACGGACAGGGAATATGGCTACACCTTC.